A single T cell receptor beta chain is shown here with its context. Its target is not known. CDR1 and CDR2 from the germline V gene are SEHNR and FQNEAQ (reference sequence). Trimming shortened V by 2 bases and J by 1 base, and 10 bases separated the two germline ends. The CDR3 is made up of 15 amino acids. The data are from a study of T cell responses to AZD1222 COVID-19 vaccine. As for the study in general: Samples with a second dose at about 4 or about 12 weeks were pooled together. Study observations and caveats: Among the donors, most were white British and more were female, and clonal diversity was possibly underestimated. Nearly half of unique spike-specific TCRs reportedly avoided B.1.351 and B.1.1.7 mutated regions. Breadth and depth of Spike-specific TCRs rose after two AZD1222 doses.

Profiled with immunoSEQ multiplex PCR; TCRdb holds only in-frame clones, not every one. The repertoire has around 99,000 clones, around 90% of them found once; the top ten carry about 6.6%. The material sequenced was peripheral blood, taken on day 0 of AZD1222 vaccination. The rearrangement joins TRBV7-9 to TRBJ2-3; tentative D call: TRBD2 (6 bases). The source is an adult in good health. The CDR3 DNA is TGTGCCAGCAGCTTACAGGCGGGACGCACAGATACGCAGTATTTT. Amino acids: CASSLQAGRTDTQYF.